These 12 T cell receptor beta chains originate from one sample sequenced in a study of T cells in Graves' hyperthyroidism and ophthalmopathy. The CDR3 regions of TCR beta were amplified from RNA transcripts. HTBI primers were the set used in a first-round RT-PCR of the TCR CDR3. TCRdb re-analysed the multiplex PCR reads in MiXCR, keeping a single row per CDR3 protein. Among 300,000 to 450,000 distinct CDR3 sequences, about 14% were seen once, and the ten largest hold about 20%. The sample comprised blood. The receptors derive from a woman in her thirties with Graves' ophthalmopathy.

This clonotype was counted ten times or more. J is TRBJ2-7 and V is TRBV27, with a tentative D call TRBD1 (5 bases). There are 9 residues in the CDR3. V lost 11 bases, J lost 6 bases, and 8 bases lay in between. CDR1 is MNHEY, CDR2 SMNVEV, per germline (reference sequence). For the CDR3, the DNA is TGTGCCGGAACAGGCGAGCAGTACTTC. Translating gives CAGTGEQYF.

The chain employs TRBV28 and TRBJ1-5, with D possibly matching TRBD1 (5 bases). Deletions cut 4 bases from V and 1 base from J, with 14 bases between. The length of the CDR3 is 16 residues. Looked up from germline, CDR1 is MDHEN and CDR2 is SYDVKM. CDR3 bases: TGTGCCAGCAGTTCGTGGACACAAAAGAGCAATCAGCCCCAGCATTTT. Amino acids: CASSSWTQKSNQPQHF.

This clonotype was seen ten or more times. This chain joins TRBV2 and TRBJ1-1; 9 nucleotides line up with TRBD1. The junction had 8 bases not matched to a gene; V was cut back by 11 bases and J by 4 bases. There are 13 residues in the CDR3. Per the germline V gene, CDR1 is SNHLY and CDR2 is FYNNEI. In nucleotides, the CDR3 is TGTGCCGGAGCGGCGACAGGGGGCACTGAAGCTTTCTTT. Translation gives CAGAATGGTEAFF.

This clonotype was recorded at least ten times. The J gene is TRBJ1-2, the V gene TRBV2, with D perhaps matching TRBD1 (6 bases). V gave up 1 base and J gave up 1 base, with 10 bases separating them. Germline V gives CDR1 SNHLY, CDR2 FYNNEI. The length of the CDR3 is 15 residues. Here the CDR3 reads CASSEDGQYNYGYTF. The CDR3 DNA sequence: TGTGCCAGCAGTGAAGACGGACAGTATAACTATGGCTACACCTTC.

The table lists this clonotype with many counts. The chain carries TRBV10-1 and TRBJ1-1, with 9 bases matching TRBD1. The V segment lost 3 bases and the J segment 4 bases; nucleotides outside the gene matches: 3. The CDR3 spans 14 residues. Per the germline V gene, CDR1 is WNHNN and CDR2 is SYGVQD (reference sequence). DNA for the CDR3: TGCGCCAGCAGTGAAGGGACAGGGATCACTGAAGCTTTCTTT. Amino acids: CASSEGTGITEAFF.

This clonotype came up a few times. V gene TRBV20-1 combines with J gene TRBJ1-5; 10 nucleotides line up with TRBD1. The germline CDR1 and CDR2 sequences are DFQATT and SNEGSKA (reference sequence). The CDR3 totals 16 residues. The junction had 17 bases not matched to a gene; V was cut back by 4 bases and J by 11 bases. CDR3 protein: CSAKESPGQGFLAQHF. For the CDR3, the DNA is TGCAGTGCTAAAGAATCACCGGGACAGGGGTTTCTGGCCCAGCATTTT.

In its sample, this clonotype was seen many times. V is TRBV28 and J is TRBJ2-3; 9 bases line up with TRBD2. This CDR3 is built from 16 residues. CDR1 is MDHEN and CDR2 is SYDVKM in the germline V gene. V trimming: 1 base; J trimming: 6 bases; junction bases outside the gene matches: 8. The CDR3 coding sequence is TGTGCCAGCAGTTTATTTGGCGGGGGGGAATCGGATACGCAGTATTTT. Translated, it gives CASSLFGGGESDTQYF.

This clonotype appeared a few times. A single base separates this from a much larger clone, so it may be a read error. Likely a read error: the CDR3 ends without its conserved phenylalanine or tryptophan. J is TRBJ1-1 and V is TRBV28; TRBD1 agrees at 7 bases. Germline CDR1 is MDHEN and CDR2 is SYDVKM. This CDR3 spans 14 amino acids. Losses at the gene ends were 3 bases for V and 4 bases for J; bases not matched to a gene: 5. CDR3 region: CASSFSAGGTEAFS. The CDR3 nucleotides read TGTGCCAGCAGTTTCAGCGCAGGGGGCACTGAAGCTTTCTCT.

The CDR3 spells CASSQDGRRVGETQYF. The DNA of the CDR3 is TGCGCCAGCAGCCAAGACGGAAGGCGGGTGGGAGAGACCCAGTACTTC. The rearrangement joins TRBV4-1 to TRBJ2-5, with D maybe TRBD2 (5 bases). CDR3 length: 16 amino acids. The V end was cut by 0 bases, the J end by 4 bases, with 15 bases between. The V gene's germline CDR1 is MGHRA and CDR2 YSYEKL.

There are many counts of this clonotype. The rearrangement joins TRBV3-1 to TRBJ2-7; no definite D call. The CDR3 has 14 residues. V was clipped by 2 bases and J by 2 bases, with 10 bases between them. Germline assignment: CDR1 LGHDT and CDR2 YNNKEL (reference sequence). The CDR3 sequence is CASSQIGDTYEQYF. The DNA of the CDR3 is TGTGCCAGCAGCCAAATAGGTGATACCTACGAGCAGTACTTC.

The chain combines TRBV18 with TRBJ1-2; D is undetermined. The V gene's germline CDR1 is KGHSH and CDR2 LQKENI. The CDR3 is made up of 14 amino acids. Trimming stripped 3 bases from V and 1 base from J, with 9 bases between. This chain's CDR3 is CASSPQHFNYGYTF. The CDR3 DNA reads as TGTGCCAGCTCACCCCAACATTTTAACTATGGCTACACCTTC.

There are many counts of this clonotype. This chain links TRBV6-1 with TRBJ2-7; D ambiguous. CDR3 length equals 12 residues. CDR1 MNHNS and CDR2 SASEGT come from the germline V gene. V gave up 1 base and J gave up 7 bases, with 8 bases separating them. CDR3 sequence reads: CASSEEFWEQYF. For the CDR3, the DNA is TGTGCCAGCAGTGAAGAGTTCTGGGAGCAGTACTTC.